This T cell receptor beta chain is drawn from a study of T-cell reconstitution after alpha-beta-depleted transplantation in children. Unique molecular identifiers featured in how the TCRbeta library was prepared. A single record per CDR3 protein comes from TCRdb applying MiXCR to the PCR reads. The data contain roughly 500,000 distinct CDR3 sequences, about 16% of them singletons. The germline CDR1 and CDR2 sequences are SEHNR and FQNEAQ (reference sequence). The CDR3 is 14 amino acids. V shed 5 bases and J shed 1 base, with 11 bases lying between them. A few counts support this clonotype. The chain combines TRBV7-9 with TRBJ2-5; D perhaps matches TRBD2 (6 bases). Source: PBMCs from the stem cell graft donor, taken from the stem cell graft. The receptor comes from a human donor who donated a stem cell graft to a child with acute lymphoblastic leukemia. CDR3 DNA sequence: TGTGCCAGCAGCAGTAATAGCGGCCAAGAGACCCAGTACTTC. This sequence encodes CASSSNSGQETQYF. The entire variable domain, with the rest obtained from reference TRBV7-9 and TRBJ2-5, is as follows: DTGVSQNPRHKITKRGQNVTFRCDPISEHNRLYWYRQTLGQGPEFLTYFQNEAQLEKSRLLSDRFSAERPKGSFSTLEIQRTEQGDSAMYLCASSSNSGQETQYFGPGTRLLVL.